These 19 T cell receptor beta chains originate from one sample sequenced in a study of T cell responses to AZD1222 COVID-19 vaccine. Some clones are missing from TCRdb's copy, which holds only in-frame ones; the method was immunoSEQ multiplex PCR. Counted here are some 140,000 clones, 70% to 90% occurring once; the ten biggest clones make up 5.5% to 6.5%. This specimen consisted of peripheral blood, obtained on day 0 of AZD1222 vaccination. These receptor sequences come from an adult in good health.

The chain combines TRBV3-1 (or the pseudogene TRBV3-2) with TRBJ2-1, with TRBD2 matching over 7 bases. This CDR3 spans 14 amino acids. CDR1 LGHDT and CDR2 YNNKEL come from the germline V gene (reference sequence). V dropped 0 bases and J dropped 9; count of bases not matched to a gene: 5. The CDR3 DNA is TGTGCCAGCAGCCAAGAGGGACTATTCAGTGAGCAGTTCTTC. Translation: CASSQEGLFSEQFF.

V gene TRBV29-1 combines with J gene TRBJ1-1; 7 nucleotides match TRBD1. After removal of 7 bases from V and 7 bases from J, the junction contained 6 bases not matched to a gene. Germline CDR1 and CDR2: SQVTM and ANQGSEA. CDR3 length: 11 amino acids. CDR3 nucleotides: TGCAGCGGCGAGGGGGCTGGTGAAGCTTTCTTT. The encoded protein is CSGEGAGEAFF.

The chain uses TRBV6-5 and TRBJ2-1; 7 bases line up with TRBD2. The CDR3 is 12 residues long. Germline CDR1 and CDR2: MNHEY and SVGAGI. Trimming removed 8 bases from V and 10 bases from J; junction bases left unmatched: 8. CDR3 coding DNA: TGTGCCAGCCGGGGACTATCTCAGGAGCAGTTCTTC. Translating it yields CASRGLSQEQFF.

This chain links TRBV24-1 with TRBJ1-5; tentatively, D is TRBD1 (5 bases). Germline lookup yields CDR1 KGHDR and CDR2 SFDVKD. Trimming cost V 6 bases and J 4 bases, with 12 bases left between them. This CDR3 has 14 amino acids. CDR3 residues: CATSLRGVNQPQHF. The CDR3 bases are TGTGCCACCAGTCTGAGGGGAGTAAATCAGCCCCAGCATTTT.

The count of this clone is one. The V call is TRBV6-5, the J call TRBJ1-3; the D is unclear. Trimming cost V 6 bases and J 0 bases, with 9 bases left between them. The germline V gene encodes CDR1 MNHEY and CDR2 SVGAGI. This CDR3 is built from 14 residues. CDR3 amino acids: CASRRTDSGNTIYF. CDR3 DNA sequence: TGTGCCAGCAGGCGGACTGACTCTGGAAACACCATATATTTT.

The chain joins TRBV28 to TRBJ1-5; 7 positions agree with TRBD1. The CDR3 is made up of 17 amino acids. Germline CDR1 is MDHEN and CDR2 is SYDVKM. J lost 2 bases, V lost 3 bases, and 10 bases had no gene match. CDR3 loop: CASSFHLDRVGNQPQHF. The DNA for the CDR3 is TGTGCCAGCAGTTTCCACCTTGACAGGGTGGGCAATCAGCCCCAGCATTTT. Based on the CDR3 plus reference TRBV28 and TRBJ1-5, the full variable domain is DVKVTQSSRYLVKRTGEKVFLECVQDMDHENMFWYRQDPGLGLRLIYFSYDVKMKEKGDIPEGYSVSREKKERFSLILESASTNQTSMYLCASSFHLDRVGNQPQHFGDGTRLSIL.

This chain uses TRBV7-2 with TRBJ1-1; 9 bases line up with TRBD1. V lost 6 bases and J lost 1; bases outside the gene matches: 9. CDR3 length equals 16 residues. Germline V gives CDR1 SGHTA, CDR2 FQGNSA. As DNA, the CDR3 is TGTGCCAGCAGGAGCGGGACAGGGTTGCGGAACACTGAAGCTTTCTTT. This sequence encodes CASRSGTGLRNTEAFF. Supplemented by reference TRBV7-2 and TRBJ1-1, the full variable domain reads GAGVSQSPSNKVTEKGKDVELRCDPISGHTALYWYRQSLGQGLEFLIYFQGNSAPDKSGLPSDRFSAERTGGSVSTLTIQRTQQEDSAVYLCASRSGTGLRNTEAFFGQGTRLTVV.

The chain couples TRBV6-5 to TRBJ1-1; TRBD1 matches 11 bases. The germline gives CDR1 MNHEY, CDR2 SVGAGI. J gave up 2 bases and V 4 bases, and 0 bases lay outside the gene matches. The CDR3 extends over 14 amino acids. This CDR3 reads CASSWTGGNTEAFF. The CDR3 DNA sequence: TGTGCCAGCAGTTGGACAGGGGGCAACACTGAAGCTTTCTTT.

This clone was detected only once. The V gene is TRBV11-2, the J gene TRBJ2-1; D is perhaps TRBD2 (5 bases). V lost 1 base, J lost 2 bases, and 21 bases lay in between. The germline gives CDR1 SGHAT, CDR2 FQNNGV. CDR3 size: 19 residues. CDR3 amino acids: CASSLVESSWTGTYNEQFF. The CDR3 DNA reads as TGTGCCAGCAGCTTAGTGGAATCCAGCTGGACGGGGACCTACAATGAGCAGTTCTTC.

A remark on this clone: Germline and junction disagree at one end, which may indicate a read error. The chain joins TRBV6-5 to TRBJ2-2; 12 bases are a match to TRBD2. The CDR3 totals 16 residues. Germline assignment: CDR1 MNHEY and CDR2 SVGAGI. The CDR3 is CASSSRTSGNAGELFF. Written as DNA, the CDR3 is TGTGCCAGCAGTTCCCGGACTAGCGGGAACGCCGGGGAGCTGTTTTTT.

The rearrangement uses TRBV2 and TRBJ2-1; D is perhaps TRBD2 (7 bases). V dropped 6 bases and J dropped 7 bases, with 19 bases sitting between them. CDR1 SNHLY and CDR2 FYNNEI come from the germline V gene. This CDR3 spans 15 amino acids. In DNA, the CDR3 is TGTGCCAGCAGGGCGGCGGGGGCTAGTAAAAATGAGCAGTTCTTC. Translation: CASRAAGASKNEQFF.

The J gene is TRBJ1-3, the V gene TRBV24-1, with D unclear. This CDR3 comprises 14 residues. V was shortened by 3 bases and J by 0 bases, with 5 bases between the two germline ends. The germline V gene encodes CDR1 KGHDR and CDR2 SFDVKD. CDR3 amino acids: CATSDPASGNTIYF. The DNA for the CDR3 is TGTGCCACCAGTGATCCGGCCTCTGGAAACACCATATATTTT.

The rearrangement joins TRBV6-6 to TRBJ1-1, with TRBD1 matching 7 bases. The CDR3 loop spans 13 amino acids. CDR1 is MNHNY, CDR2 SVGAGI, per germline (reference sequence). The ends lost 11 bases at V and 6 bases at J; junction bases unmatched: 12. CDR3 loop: CAGAQGLTPEAFF. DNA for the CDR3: TGTGCCGGCGCACAGGGGCTAACTCCTGAAGCTTTCTTT.

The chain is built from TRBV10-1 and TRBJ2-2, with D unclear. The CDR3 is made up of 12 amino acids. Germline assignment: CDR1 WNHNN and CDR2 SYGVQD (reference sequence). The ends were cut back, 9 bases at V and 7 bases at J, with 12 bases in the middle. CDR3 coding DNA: TGCGCCAGGACCCGGCCGGACGGGGAGCTGTTTTTT. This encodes CARTRPDGELFF.

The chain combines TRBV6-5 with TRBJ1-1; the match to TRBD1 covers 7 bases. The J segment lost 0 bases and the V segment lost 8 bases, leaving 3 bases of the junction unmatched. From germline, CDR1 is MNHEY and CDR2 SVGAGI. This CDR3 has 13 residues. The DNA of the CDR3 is TGTGCCAGCCGGACAGGCATGAACACTGAAGCTTTCTTT. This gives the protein CASRTGMNTEAFF.

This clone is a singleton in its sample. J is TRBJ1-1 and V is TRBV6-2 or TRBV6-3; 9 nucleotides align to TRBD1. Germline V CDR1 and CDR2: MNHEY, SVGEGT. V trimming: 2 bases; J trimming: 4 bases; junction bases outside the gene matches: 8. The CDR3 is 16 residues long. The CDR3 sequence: CASSYGDRGWLTEAFF. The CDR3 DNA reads TGTGCCAGCAGTTACGGCGACAGGGGGTGGCTCACTGAAGCTTTCTTT.

CDR3 bases: TGTGCCAGCAGTGAAGGCTCACGCCCCTACAATGAGCAGTTCTTC. Its translation is CASSEGSRPYNEQFF. The chain is built from TRBV6-1 and TRBJ2-1; D gene uncertain. Trimming left V 1 base short and J 2 bases short, with 9 bases between. CDR1 and CDR2 (germline): MNHNS, SASEGT. CDR3 length equals 15 residues.

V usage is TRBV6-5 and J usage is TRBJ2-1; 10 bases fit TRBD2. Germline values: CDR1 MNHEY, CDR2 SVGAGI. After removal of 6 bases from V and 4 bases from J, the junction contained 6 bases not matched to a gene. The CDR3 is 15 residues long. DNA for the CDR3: TGTGCCAGCAGATTGGGACTAGCGAATTACAATGAGCAGTTCTTC. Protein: CASRLGLANYNEQFF.

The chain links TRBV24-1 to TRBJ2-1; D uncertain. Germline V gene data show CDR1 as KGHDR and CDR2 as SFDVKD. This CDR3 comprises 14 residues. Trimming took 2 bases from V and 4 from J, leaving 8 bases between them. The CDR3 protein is CATSDYRDYNEQFF. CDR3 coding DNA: TGTGCCACCAGTGATTATAGGGATTACAATGAGCAGTTCTTC.